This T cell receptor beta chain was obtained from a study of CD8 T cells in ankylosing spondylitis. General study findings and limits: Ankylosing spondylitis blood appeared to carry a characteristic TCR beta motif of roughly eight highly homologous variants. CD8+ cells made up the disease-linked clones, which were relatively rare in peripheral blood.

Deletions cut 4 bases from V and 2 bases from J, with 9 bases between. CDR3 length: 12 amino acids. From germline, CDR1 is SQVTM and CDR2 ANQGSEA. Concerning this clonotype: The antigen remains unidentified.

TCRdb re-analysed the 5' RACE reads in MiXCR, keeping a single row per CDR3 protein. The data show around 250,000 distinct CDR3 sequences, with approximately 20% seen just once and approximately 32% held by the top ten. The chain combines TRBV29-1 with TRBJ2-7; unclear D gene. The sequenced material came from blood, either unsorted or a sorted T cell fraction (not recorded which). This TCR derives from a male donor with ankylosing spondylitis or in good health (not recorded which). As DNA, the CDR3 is TGCAGCGTTGGAGACACAGCCTACGAGCAGTACTTC. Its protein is CSVGDTAYEQYF.